This T cell receptor beta chain comes out of a study of T cells in pancreatic ductal adenocarcinoma. Assay: immunoSEQ multiplex PCR; the TCRdb copy retains only in-frame clones and omits some. The sample gives over 90,000 clones, over 90% of which show up once; 3.1% is in the top ten. Study-level findings and limits: Tumor and blood clonality did not differ significantly, about 0.12 versus 0.079.

The selected patients with pancreatic ductal adenocarcinoma had surgery but no neoadjuvant therapy. A note on this clone: Its antigen is undetermined. At one end the junction does not follow the germline gene, possibly because of a read error.

The CDR3 is 14 residues long. Germline V gives CDR1 SGHRS, CDR2 YFSETQ. Sequencing was carried out using PBMCs. This sequence originates from a human donor with pancreatic ductal adenocarcinoma. This chain joins TRBV5-1 and TRBJ2-1; 12 bases match TRBD1. CDR3 sequence: CVSSSGQGAVEQFF. CDR3 nucleotide sequence: TGCGTCAGCAGCTCGGGACAGGGGGCTGTTGAGCAGTTCTTC.